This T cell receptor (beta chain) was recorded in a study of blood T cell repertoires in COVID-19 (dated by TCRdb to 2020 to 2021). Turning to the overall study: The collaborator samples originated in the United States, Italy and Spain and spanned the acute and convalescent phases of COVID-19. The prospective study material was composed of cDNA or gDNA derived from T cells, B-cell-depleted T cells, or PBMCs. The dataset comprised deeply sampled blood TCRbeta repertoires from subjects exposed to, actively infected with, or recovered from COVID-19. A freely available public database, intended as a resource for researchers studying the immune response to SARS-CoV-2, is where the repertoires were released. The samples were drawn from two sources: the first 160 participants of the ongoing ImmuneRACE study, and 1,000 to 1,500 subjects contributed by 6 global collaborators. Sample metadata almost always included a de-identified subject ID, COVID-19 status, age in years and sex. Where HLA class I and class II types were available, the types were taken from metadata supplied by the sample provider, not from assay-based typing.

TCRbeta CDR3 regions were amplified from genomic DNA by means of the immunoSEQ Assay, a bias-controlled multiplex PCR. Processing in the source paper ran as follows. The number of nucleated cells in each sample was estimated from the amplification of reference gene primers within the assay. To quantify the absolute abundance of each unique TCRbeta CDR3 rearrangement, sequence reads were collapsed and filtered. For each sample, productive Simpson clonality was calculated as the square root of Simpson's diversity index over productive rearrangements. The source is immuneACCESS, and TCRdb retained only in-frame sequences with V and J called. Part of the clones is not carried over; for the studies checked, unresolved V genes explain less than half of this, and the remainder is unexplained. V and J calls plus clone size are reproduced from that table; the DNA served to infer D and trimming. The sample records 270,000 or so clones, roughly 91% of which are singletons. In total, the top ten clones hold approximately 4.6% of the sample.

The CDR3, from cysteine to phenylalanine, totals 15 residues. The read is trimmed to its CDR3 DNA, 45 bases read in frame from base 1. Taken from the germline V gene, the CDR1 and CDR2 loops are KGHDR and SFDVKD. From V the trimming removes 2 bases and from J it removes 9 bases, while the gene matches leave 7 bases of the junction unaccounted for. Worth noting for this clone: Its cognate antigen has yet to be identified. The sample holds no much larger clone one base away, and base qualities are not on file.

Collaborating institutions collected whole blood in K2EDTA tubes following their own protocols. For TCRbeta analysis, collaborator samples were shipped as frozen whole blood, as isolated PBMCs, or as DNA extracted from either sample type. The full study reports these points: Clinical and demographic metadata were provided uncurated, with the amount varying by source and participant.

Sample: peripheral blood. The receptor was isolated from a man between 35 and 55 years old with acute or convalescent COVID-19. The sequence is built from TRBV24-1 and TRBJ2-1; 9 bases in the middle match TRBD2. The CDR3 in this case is CATSDSSGGRGEQFF. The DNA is TGTGCCACCAGTGATTCCAGCGGGGGGAGGGGTGAGCAGTTCTTC.